The 21 T cell receptor beta chains presented below share a single source sample, sequenced in a study of molecular identifiers for immune sequencing clone quantification. Each CDR3 protein is one row after TCRdb ran MiXCR on the PCR reads. Of approximately 54,000 distinct CDR3 sequences in the sample, 25% were seen once. The sequenced sample consisted of naive CD8+ T cells from blood, with Jurkat cell RNA spiked in. Subset in this sample: FACS-sorted CD8+CD4-CCR7+CD45RA+ naive T cells. Receptors were obtained from a human donor in good health. Some libraries in this study had Jurkat cell RNA spiked in.

Comments on this clonotype: A much bigger clone sits one base away, suggesting this may be a read error. The chain joins TRBV5-6 to TRBJ1-2; the D is unclear. This CDR3 has 14 residues. Germline V lookup: CDR1 SGHDT, CDR2 YYEEEE. The DNA of the CDR3 is TGTGCCAGCCACGGACCAGGATTTTCCTATGACTACACCTTC. It is translated as CASHGPGFSYDYTF.

This clonotype was seen many times. This chain connects TRBV7-9 to TRBJ2-7; D possibly matches TRBD1 or TRBD2 (5 bases each). Trimming pared 2 bases from V and 3 bases from J, leaving 20 bases between. Looked up from germline, CDR1 is SEHNR and CDR2 is FQNEAQ (reference sequence). This CDR3 comprises 17 residues. The DNA of the CDR3 is TGTGCCAGCAGCTTAACGGTTACTGAGGGGTTTTTCTACGAGCAGTACTTC. Translating gives CASSLTVTEGFFYEQYF.

About this clonotype itself: A much larger clone is a single base away; this may be a read error. The chain carries TRBV20-1 and TRBJ2-7, with a tentative D call TRBD1 (6 bases). The CDR3 extends over 14 amino acids. Germline CDR1 and CDR2: DFQATT and SNEGSKA (reference sequence). The DNA of the CDR3 is TGCAGTGCTCTAATTCGACAGGAAACCTACGAGCAGCACTTC. This gives the protein CSALIRQETYEQHF.

This clonotype was seen at least ten times. This chain uses TRBV6-6 with TRBJ1-2, with 10 bases that match TRBD1. V lost 6 bases, J lost 6 bases, and 10 bases stayed unmatched. There are 15 residues in the CDR3. Germline CDR1 is MNHNY and CDR2 is SVGAGI (reference sequence). CDR3 sequence reads: CASSQTGGGIHGYTF. The DNA of the CDR3 is TGTGCCAGCAGCCAGACAGGGGGCGGAATTCATGGCTACACCTTC.

This clonotype was found many times. V gene TRBV30 combines with J gene TRBJ2-1, with D possibly being TRBD1 or TRBD2 (5 bases each). CDR1 and CDR2 from the germline V gene are GTSNPN and SVGIG (reference sequence). This CDR3 region has 14 residues. Trimming pared 2 bases from V and 8 bases from J, leaving 16 bases between. This CDR3 is CAWSPGQGGYEQFF. DNA of the CDR3: TGTGCCTGGAGTCCGGGGCAGGGCGGGTATGAGCAGTTCTTC. The variable domain in full, with the rest retrieved from reference TRBV30 and TRBJ2-1, is SQTIHQWPATLVQPVGSPLSLECTVEGTSNPNLYWYRQAAGRGLQLLFYSVGIGQISSEVPQNLSASRPQDRQFILSSKKLLLSDSGFYLCAWSPGQGGYEQFFGPGTRLTVL.

Regarding this clonotype: Since a much larger clone is just one base distant, this may be a read error. V gene TRBV30 combines with J gene TRBJ1-1, with a weak D call TRBD1 (5 bases). The germline V gene encodes CDR1 GTSNPN and CDR2 SVGIG (reference sequence). V was clipped by 8 bases and J by 7 bases, with 14 bases between them. The CDR3 length is 11 residues. For the CDR3, the DNA is TGTGCCCGGGACCGGGACGGTGAAGCTTTCTTT. Its protein product is CARDRDGEAFF.

As concerns this clonotype: Possible read error: a much larger clone is one base away. The rearrangement uses TRBV30 and TRBJ2-5; 8 bases agree with TRBD2. The CDR3 sequence is 16 residues long. The germline V gene has CDR1 GTSNPN and CDR2 SVGIG (reference sequence). The CDR3 DNA sequence: TGTGCCTGGAGTGTGGGCCTTGGACTTAGCGGGGAGACCCAGTGCTTC. Protein: CAWSVGLGLSGETQCF.

This clonotype came up many times. The chain links TRBV4-2 to TRBJ2-5; D not resolved. Germline V lookup: CDR1 LGHNA, CDR2 YNFKEQ. The CDR3 runs to 13 residues. V dropped 0 bases and J dropped 2 bases, with 4 bases sitting between them. The chain's CDR3 is CASSQESQETQYF. The DNA of the CDR3 is TGTGCCAGCAGCCAAGAGTCGCAAGAGACCCAGTACTTC.

This clonotype has ten or more counts. The chain is built from TRBV25-1 and TRBJ1-1; no clear D gene. The germline V gene has CDR1 MGHDK and CDR2 SYGVNS. V was clipped by 6 bases and J by 5 bases, with 10 bases between them. The CDR3 runs 12 residues. CDR3 bases: TGTGCCAGCAGCGAACGAGGGACTGAAGCTTTCTTT. This codes for CASSERGTEAFF.

Many counts were recorded for this clonotype. This rearrangement joins TRBV12-3 or TRBV12-4 to TRBJ1-1, with D perhaps TRBD1 (6 bases). V lost 6 bases and J lost 0, with 11 bases in between. CDR3 length equals 14 residues. The CDR3 nucleotides read TGTGCCAGCAGCAGGGGAACTATGAACACTGAAGCTTTCTTT. Its protein product is CASSRGTMNTEAFF.

This clonotype occurred once. This sequence may be a read error, since a much larger clone differs from it by one base. The rearrangement joins TRBV12-3 or TRBV12-4 to TRBJ2-2, with D tentatively TRBD1 (6 bases). The CDR3 is made up of 15 amino acids. The CDR3 DNA follows: TGTGTCAGCAGACAAGTAGGGGGAATAACCGGGGAGCTGTTTTTT. Amino acid sequence: CVSRQVGGITGELFF.

About this clonotype: This may arise from a read error, as a much more abundant clone is one base away. The chain is built from TRBV12-3 or TRBV12-4 and TRBJ2-5; D remains ambiguous. This CDR3 has 14 amino acids. Trimming took off 4 bases at V and 0 bases at J, with 9 bases between the two ends. The CDR3 loop reads CASSSQTNQETQYF. The DNA of the CDR3 is TGTGCCAGCAGTTCACAGACCAACCAAGAGACCCAGTACTTC.

The sample holds many counts of this clonotype. V gene TRBV25-1 combines with J gene TRBJ2-3; TRBD2 is a possible D gene (7 bases). The CDR3 loop spans 16 amino acids. V was pared by 1 base and J by 5 bases, with 16 bases between. Germline V gives CDR1 MGHDK, CDR2 SYGVNS. The CDR3 loop is CASSEFRGGGGDTQYF. Written as DNA, the CDR3 is TGTGCCAGCAGTGAATTTAGAGGGGGGGGAGGAGATACGCAGTATTTT.

In the case of this clonotype: Since no conserved phenylalanine or tryptophan closes the CDR3, a read error is the likely cause. The chain links TRBV4-1 to TRBJ1-4; the D is unclear. The germline V gene has CDR1 MGHRA and CDR2 YSYEKL. The CDR3 has 15 amino acids. CDR3 bases: TGCGCCAGTAGCCAAGATTCCGGGGTCGGTGAAAAACTGTTTTCT. Translating gives CASSQDSGVGEKLFS.

In regard to this clonotype: One end of the junction varies from germline; a read error may be responsible. The V call is TRBV11-2, the J call TRBJ2-7; 10 bases map to TRBD1. The CDR3 is 16 residues long. The germline CDR1 and CDR2 sequences are SGHAT and FQNNGV. The CDR3, as DNA: TGTGCCGGCAGCCTACCGACCCGGGACAGGGGCGACGAGCAGTACTTC. Translated: CAGSLPTRDRGDEQYF.

In this sample, this clonotype turned up many times. The V and J genes are TRBV4-3 and TRBJ2-2; no firm D call. Germline V gene data show CDR1 as LGHNA and CDR2 as YSLEER. This CDR3 has 13 residues. Trimming took 3 bases from V and 2 from J, leaving 4 bases between them. The chain's CDR3 is CASSHSNTGELFF. Written as DNA, the CDR3 is TGCGCCAGCAGCCATAGCAACACCGGGGAGCTGTTTTTT.

As for this clonotype: With a much larger clone just one base away, this may be a read error. The chain recombines TRBV6-2 or TRBV6-3 with TRBJ2-7, with a tentative D call TRBD2 (6 bases). Germline V lookup: CDR1 MNHEY, CDR2 SVGEGT. The CDR3 is made up of 16 amino acids. DNA of the CDR3: TGTGCCAGCAGTTACCTTAACGGGACTCCTCCCTACGAGCGGTACTTC. Amino acids: CASSYLNGTPPYERYF.

As to this clonotype: The junction and the germline gene differ at one end; a read error may be behind it. The chain couples TRBV19 to TRBJ2-7; no reliable D call. In germline, CDR1 is LNHDA, CDR2 SQIVND (reference sequence). The CDR3 has 15 amino acids. CDR3 DNA sequence: TGTCCCAGTAGTATAGGTCTGGGGTATATCAACGAGCAGTACTTC. Its protein is CPSSIGLGYINEQYF.

This clonotype was found many times. This chain links TRBV27 with TRBJ2-7; 10 bases match TRBD1. Germline lookup yields CDR1 MNHEY and CDR2 SMNVEV (reference sequence). J gave up 3 bases and V 4 bases, and 6 bases lay outside the gene matches. The CDR3 is 15 residues long. CDR3 loop: CASSYATGGFYEQYF. Here the CDR3 DNA reads TGTGCCAGCAGTTACGCGACAGGGGGCTTCTACGAGCAGTACTTC.

In this sample, this clonotype turned up many times. V and J are TRBV19 and TRBJ2-1; 7 positions match TRBD2. The length of the CDR3 is 16 residues. Germline CDR1 reads LNHDA; CDR2 reads SQIVND (reference sequence). Unmatched junction bases numbered 6, after V lost 2 bases and J lost 2 bases. The CDR3 here is CASSIQGGPAYNEQFF. In DNA form, the CDR3 reads TGTGCCAGTAGTATACAGGGAGGGCCCGCCTACAATGAGCAGTTCTTC.

This clonotype was counted ten times or more. The CDR3 DNA follows: TGTGCCAGCAGCTTGGGAGCCGGGACAGGGGTTTTGGAGACCCAGTACTTC. Translating gives CASSLGAGTGVLETQYF. This chain connects TRBV7-9 to TRBJ2-5; 10 positions match TRBD1. Germline V lookup: CDR1 SEHNR, CDR2 FQNEAQ (reference sequence). This CDR3 contains 17 residues. The V gene end was trimmed by 3 bases and the J gene end by 5 bases; junction bases not matched to a gene: 12.